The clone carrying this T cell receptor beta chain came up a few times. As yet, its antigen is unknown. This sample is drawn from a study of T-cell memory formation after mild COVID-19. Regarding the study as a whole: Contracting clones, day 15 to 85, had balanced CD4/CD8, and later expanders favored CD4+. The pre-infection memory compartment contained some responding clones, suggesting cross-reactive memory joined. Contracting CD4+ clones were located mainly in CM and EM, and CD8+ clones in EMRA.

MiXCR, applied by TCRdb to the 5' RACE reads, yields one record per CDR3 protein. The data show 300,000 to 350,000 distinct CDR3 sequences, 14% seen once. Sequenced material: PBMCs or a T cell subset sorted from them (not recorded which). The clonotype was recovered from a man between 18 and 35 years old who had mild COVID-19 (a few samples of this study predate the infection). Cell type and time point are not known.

CDR3 nucleotide sequence: TGCGCCAGCAGCCCAGGACAGGAGCACTACGAGCAGTACTTC. Protein: CASSPGQEHYEQYF. The rearrangement links TRBV5-1 to TRBJ2-7; 7 nucleotides align to TRBD1. J gave up 3 bases and V 4 bases, and 7 bases lay outside the gene matches. The CDR3 has 14 amino acids. From germline, CDR1 is SGHRS and CDR2 YFSETQ.